These 22 T cell receptor beta chains originate from one sample sequenced in a study of CD8 T cells in Susac syndrome. RNA amounts of about 0.45 to 1 ug underwent reverse transcription with random hexamers. TCRdb re-called the immunoSEQ multiplex PCR reads through MiXCR, storing one row per CDR3 protein. In the table there are around 71,000 distinct CDR3 sequences, roughly 95% of which are singletons. The sequencing sample was made of CD4+ T cells from PBMCs. The receptors stem from a human donor with multiple sclerosis.

The chain carries TRBV12-3 or TRBV12-4 and TRBJ2-3, with D perhaps matching TRBD1 (6 bases). The CDR3 has 14 residues. V dropped 6 bases and J dropped 2 bases, with 12 bases sitting between them. CDR3 loop: CASSRDRFTDTQYF. The DNA for the CDR3 is TGTGCCAGCAGCCGCGACAGGTTCACAGATACGCAGTATTTT.

This chain connects TRBV29-1 to TRBJ1-2; 9 bases agree with TRBD1. Germline assignment: CDR1 SQVTM and CDR2 ANQGSEA. CDR3 length: 11 residues. V shed 7 bases and J 7 bases; nucleotides not matched to a gene: 4. CDR3: CSADRGGGYTF. CDR3 bases: TGCAGCGCGGACAGGGGAGGTGGCTACACCTTC.

CDR3 nucleotides: TGTGCCAGCAGGAAACAGGGGGCCGGAGAGACCCAGTACTTC. This gives the protein CASRKQGAGETQYF. V is TRBV2 and J is TRBJ2-5; the match to TRBD1 covers 9 bases. Looked up from germline, CDR1 is SNHLY and CDR2 is FYNNEI. The CDR3 runs 14 residues. V gave up 6 bases and J gave up 4 bases; unmatched junction bases: 6.

This chain joins TRBV12-3 or TRBV12-4 and TRBJ2-7, with TRBD1 matching over 10 bases. This CDR3 region has 17 residues. J lost 2 bases, V lost 2 bases, and 9 bases had no gene match. CDR3 sequence (DNA): TGTGCCAGCAGTTTAATCCTCGGACAGGGGGGAGCCTACGAGCAGTACTTC. Residues: CASSLILGQGGAYEQYF.

The chain joins TRBV5-1 to TRBJ2-3; D gene unclear. This CDR3 contains 13 residues. Germline loops: CDR1 SGHRS, CDR2 YFSETQ. Between the trimmed V and J ends, which lost 4 bases and 4 bases, there was a span of 10 bases. CDR3 sequence (DNA): TGCGCCAGCAGCCCGGTGAGGCCAGATACGCAGTATTTT. Amino acid sequence: CASSPVRPDTQYF.

The J gene is TRBJ2-3, the V gene TRBV11-2; possibly TRBD2 for D (6 bases). The V end lost 3 bases, the J end lost 0 bases, and 16 bases lay between the germline ends. This CDR3 is built from 17 residues. Germline-derived CDR1 and CDR2 are SGHAT and FQNNGV. The CDR3 DNA sequence: TGTGCCAGCAGCTTGAGAGGCGGAGGGGATAGCACAGATACGCAGTATTTT. Translated: CASSLRGGGDSTDTQYF. Variable domain in full (rest from reference TRBV11-2 and TRBJ2-3): EAGVAQSPRYKIIEKRQSVAFWCNPISGHATLYWYQQILGQGPKLLIQFQNNGVVDDSQLPKDRFSAERLKGVDSTLKIQPAKLEDSAVYLCASSLRGGGDSTDTQYFGPGTRLTVL.

This sequence joins TRBV3-1 and TRBJ2-7, with D possibly TRBD1 on 5 matching bases. Trimming stripped 8 bases from V and 5 bases from J, with 13 bases between. CDR3 length: 12 residues. The germline CDR1 and CDR2 sequences are LGHDT and YNNKEL (reference sequence). The chain's CDR3 is CASQGAGDEQYF. The CDR3 coding sequence is TGTGCCAGCCAGGGTGCAGGCGACGAGCAGTACTTC.

The V call is TRBV27, the J call TRBJ2-7; D might be TRBD1 (7 bases). Germline CDR1 MNHEY, CDR2 SMNVEV (reference sequence). V dropped 8 bases and J dropped 5 bases, with 22 bases sitting between them. The CDR3 totals 15 residues. CDR3 sequence: CASAPRSGGSHEQYF. Here the CDR3 DNA reads TGTGCCAGCGCACCCCGGTCAGGGGGGTCTCACGAGCAGTACTTC.

The genes are TRBV7-8 and TRBJ2-7; no clear D. Per the germline V gene, CDR1 is SGHVS and CDR2 is FQNEAQ. This CDR3 is built from 12 residues. The V and J ends lost 3 bases and 3 bases respectively, with 6 bases between them. The CDR3 coding sequence is TGTGCCAGCAGCTTCGGCCACTACGAGCAGTACTTC. Translation: CASSFGHYEQYF.

This clonotype was observed a single time. This chain joins TRBV29-1 and TRBJ2-3; 7 positions match TRBD1. Germline V lookup: CDR1 SQVTM, CDR2 ANQGSEA. V was pared by 6 bases and J by 3 bases, with 6 bases of the junction left unmatched. The CDR3 has 13 residues. The CDR3: CSVPGQRTDTQYF. As DNA, the CDR3 is TGCAGCGTGCCGGGACAGAGGACAGATACGCAGTATTTT.

This chain's CDR3 is CSAFGGQETQYF. The DNA for the CDR3 is TGCAGCGCCTTCGGGGGTCAAGAGACCCAGTACTTC. The chain is built from TRBV29-1 and TRBJ2-5; D possibly corresponds to TRBD2 (6 bases). With 7 bases removed from V and 2 bases from J, the gap between germline ends came to 11 bases. The CDR3 is 12 residues long. CDR1 SQVTM and CDR2 ANQGSEA come from the germline V gene. The entire variable domain, with the rest obtained from reference TRBV29-1 and TRBJ2-5, is as follows: SAVISQKPSRDICQRGTSLTIQCQVDSQVTMMFWYRQQPGQSLTLIATANQGSEATYESGFVIDKFPISRPNLTFSTLTVSNMSPEDSSIYLCSAFGGQETQYFGPGTRLLVL.

The V call is TRBV7-9, the J call TRBJ1-2, with D unclear. CDR1 and CDR2 (germline): SEHNR, FQNEAQ (reference sequence). The CDR3 runs to 14 residues. Deletions cut 5 bases from V and 1 base from J, with 11 bases between. The CDR3 protein is CASSQRQLNYGYTF. CDR3 DNA sequence: TGTGCCAGCAGCCAACGGCAGCTTAACTATGGCTACACCTTC.

The chain has TRBV3-1 and TRBJ1-6, with D unclear. The germline V gene has CDR1 LGHDT and CDR2 YNNKEL (reference sequence). V gave up 1 base and J gave up 8 bases, with 9 bases separating them. CDR3 length equals 14 residues. This chain's CDR3 is CASSQASFDSPLHF. The DNA of the CDR3 is TGTGCCAGCAGCCAAGCCAGCTTTGATTCACCCCTCCACTTT.

The CDR3 sequence is CASSLPGDSGANVLTF. In DNA, the CDR3 is TGCGCCAGCAGTTTGCCCGGGGACTCTGGGGCCAACGTCCTGACTTTC. The V and J genes are TRBV5-1 and TRBJ2-6; TRBD2 is a possible D gene (5 bases). V was shortened by 5 bases and J by 0 bases, with 12 bases between the two germline ends. This CDR3 spans 16 amino acids. Germline V gene sequence: CDR1 SGHRS, CDR2 YFSETQ.

The V and J genes are TRBV29-1 and TRBJ2-3; D remains unclear. This CDR3 has 14 amino acids. Looked up from germline, CDR1 is SQVTM and CDR2 is ANQGSEA. Trimming removed 5 bases from V and 3 bases from J, with 15 bases in between. DNA of the CDR3: TGCAGCGTTCTAGGACGGGTGAGGACAGATACGCAGTATTTT. It translates to CSVLGRVRTDTQYF.

The genes are TRBV5-4 and TRBJ2-7, with TRBD1 as a possible D gene (6 bases). The CDR3 runs 15 residues. Trimming shortened V by 4 bases and J by 2 bases, and 16 bases separated the two germline ends. Germline lookup yields CDR1 SGHNT and CDR2 YYREEE (reference sequence). This CDR3 is CASSPDQQGPYEQYF. The CDR3 DNA sequence: TGTGCCAGCAGCCCGGATCAACAGGGCCCCTACGAGCAGTACTTC.

V is TRBV12-3 or TRBV12-4 and J is TRBJ2-3; D remains ambiguous. V shed 2 bases and J shed 3 bases, with 12 bases lying between them. This CDR3 contains 15 residues. CDR3 residues: CASSLRFGLTDTQYF. The CDR3 bases are TGTGCCAGCAGTTTAAGGTTTGGGCTTACAGATACGCAGTATTTT.

The chain couples TRBV12-3 or TRBV12-4 to TRBJ2-1; D uncertain. The CDR3 spans 15 residues. Trimming stripped 7 bases from V and 4 bases from J, with 17 bases between. For the CDR3, the DNA is TGTGCCAGCACGGCTGGCGAGGTGGGGTACAATGAGCAGTTCTTC. Amino acid sequence: CASTAGEVGYNEQFF.

This rearrangement joins TRBV20-1 to TRBJ2-1; 13 nucleotides agree with TRBD2. From germline, CDR1 is DFQATT and CDR2 SNEGSKA (reference sequence). This CDR3 region has 16 residues. The CDR3 sequence is CSPSGLAGMAYNEQFF. CDR3 in DNA: TGCAGCCCCTCGGGACTAGCGGGGATGGCCTACAATGAGCAGTTCTTC.

The chain recombines TRBV7-2 with TRBJ2-1, with D unresolved. This CDR3 is built from 13 residues. V lost 2 bases and J lost 6, with 8 bases in between. Looked up from germline, CDR1 is SGHTA and CDR2 is FQGNSA. CDR3 coding DNA: TGTGCCAGCAGCTTATTCCTGCGCAATGAGCAGTTCTTC. Amino acids: CASSLFLRNEQFF.

The chain carries TRBV24-1 and TRBJ2-5; D possibly uses TRBD1 or TRBD2 (5 bases each). V was trimmed by 4 bases and J by 4 bases, leaving 12 bases between them. The CDR3 runs to 14 residues. Germline loops: CDR1 KGHDR, CDR2 SFDVKD. The CDR3 DNA sequence: TGTGCCACCAGTGAGACCGGGACGACAGAGACCCAGTACTTC. This gives the protein CATSETGTTETQYF.

The genes are TRBV5-1 and TRBJ2-7; 7 nucleotides agree with TRBD1. V trimming: 4 bases; J trimming: 6 bases; junction bases outside the gene matches: 13. There are 15 residues in the CDR3. Germline CDR1 reads SGHRS; CDR2 reads YFSETQ. CDR3 protein: CASSAEGTASAEQYF. As DNA, the CDR3 is TGCGCCAGCAGCGCGGAAGGGACAGCATCGGCCGAGCAGTACTTC. Full variable domain (outside the CDR3, taken from reference TRBV5-1 and TRBJ2-7): KAGVTQTPRYLIKTRGQQVTLSCSPISGHRSVSWYQQTPGQGLQFLFEYFSETQRNKGNFPGRFSGRQFSNSRSEMNVSTLELGDSALYLCASSAEGTASAEQYFGPGTRLTVT.